Listed here are 32 T cell receptor beta chains from one sample, sequenced in a study of blood T cells in healthy people across ages. Primed by a sample-barcoded 5' primer and a J-beta primer mix, a second PCR proceeded for about 6 to 11 cycles. TCRdb fed the 5' RACE reads into MiXCR, producing one record per CDR3 protein. The table includes roughly 640,000 distinct CDR3 sequences, about 30% detected once. Specimen: blood. Receptor source: a woman older than 75 in good health.

This chain connects TRBV19 to TRBJ1-1; TRBD1 is a possible D gene (6 bases). Germline CDR1 LNHDA, CDR2 SQIVND (reference sequence). The CDR3 is made up of 12 amino acids. Trimming shortened V by 3 bases and J by 11 bases, and 13 bases separated the two germline ends. The CDR3 loop is CASSMLQGLAFF. The DNA of the CDR3 is TGTGCCAGTAGTATGCTTCAGGGGTTGGCTTTCTTT.

This clonotype was detected many times. V usage is TRBV6-6 and J usage is TRBJ1-1; tentative D call: TRBD1 (6 bases). The CDR3 extends over 16 amino acids. The germline V gene encodes CDR1 MNHNY and CDR2 SVGAGI (reference sequence). The V gene lost 0 bases and the J gene lost 3 bases, with 14 bases spanning the gap. Here the CDR3 reads CASSYSRGLVDTEAFF. Written as DNA, the CDR3 is TGTGCCAGCAGTTACTCGAGGGGGTTAGTTGACACTGAAGCTTTCTTT.

The chain uses TRBV6-2 or TRBV6-3 and TRBJ2-1, with D perhaps matching TRBD1 or TRBD2 (6 bases each). Trimming took 5 bases from V and 5 from J, leaving 13 bases between them. The CDR3 contains 14 residues. Germline-derived CDR1 and CDR2 are MNHEY and SVGEGT. Here the CDR3 DNA reads TGTGCCAGCAGTCGACCGGGGGCGAACAATGAGCAGTTCTTC. Protein product: CASSRPGANNEQFF.

As for this clonotype: This may be a read error, as it is one base from a much larger clone. This sequence joins TRBV28 and TRBJ2-5, with D perhaps matching TRBD2 (6 bases). The J call may be in error: the DNA end matches TRBJ2-7 better. This CDR3 spans 16 amino acids. The germline gives CDR1 MDHEN, CDR2 SYDVKM. As DNA, the CDR3 is TGTGCCGGCAGCCCTGGGACTGAGTACCTCTTCTACGAGCAGTACTTC. Amino acids: CAGSPGTEYLFYEQYF.

Points on this clonotype: An end of the junction does not agree with germline; a read error may underlie this. V and J are TRBV7-2 and TRBJ2-1; the D is unclear. CDR1 and CDR2 from the germline V gene are SGHTA and FQGNSA. This CDR3 has 13 amino acids. The CDR3 bases are TGTGCCAGCAACTTAGTCGGTGGCAATGAGCAGTTCTTC. As protein: CASNLVGGNEQFF.

With respect to this clonotype: One base away lies a much larger clone, so this may be a sequencing read error. The CDR3 here is CASSLVGGAVGHEQFF. CDR3 nucleotides: TGCGCCAGCAGCTTGGTAGGGGGGGCCGTCGGGCATGAGCAGTTCTTC. V is TRBV5-1 and J is TRBJ2-1; the D gene is possibly TRBD2 (7 bases). Germline V gene lookup returns CDR1 SGHRS and CDR2 YFSETQ. This CDR3 is 16 amino acids long. V lost 0 bases and J 8 bases, leaving 18 bases between the germline ends.

Regarding this clonotype: This may be a read error, as it is one base from a much larger clone. The chain uses TRBV10-3 and TRBJ1-2; D not certain. Germline CDR1 reads ENHRY; CDR2 reads SYGVKD. The CDR3 length is 12 residues. CDR3 DNA sequence: TGTGCCACCAGTGATTTAGAGTATGGCTACACCTTC. Protein sequence: CATSDLEYGYTF.

Note on this clonotype: One base away lies a much larger clone, so this may be a sequencing read error. V usage is TRBV6-1 and J usage is TRBJ2-5; weak D call: TRBD2 (5 bases). The J call is doubtful: the DNA matches TRBJ2-7 better. The CDR3 is made up of 12 amino acids. Looked up from germline, CDR1 is MNHNS and CDR2 is SASEGT. CDR3 DNA sequence: TGTGCCAGCAGTCTAGCTTGCCACGAGCAGTACTTC. Translating gives CASSLACHEQYF.

V gene TRBV7-3 combines with J gene TRBJ2-2; 8 positions agree with TRBD1. Germline V gene lookup returns CDR1 SGHTA and CDR2 FQGTGA. The CDR3 spans 14 residues. The V segment lost 5 bases and the J segment 7 bases; nucleotides outside the gene matches: 6. CDR3 loop: CASSPQGGHGELFF. For the CDR3, the DNA is TGTGCCAGCAGCCCACAGGGGGGCCACGGGGAGCTGTTTTTT. Filled out from reference TRBV7-3 and TRBJ2-2, the complete variable domain reads GAGVSQTPSNKVTEKGKYVELRCDPISGHTALYWYRQSLGQGPEFLIYFQGTGAADDSGLPNDRFFAVRPEGSVSTLKIQRTERGDSAVYLCASSPQGGHGELFFGEGSRLTVL.

This sequence joins TRBV7-2 and TRBJ2-3, with D possibly TRBD2 on 6 matching bases. Trimming cost V 6 bases and J 6 bases, with 13 bases left between them. Per germline, CDR1 SGHTA and CDR2 FQGNSA. This CDR3 is built from 13 residues. The CDR3 coding sequence is TGTGCCAGCAGTAGACTAGTCTTGGATACGCAGTATTTT. This codes for CASSRLVLDTQYF.

With respect to this clonotype: A much larger clone is a single base away; this may be a read error. This sequence joins TRBV7-2 and TRBJ2-7, with TRBD1 identical over 11 bases. Trimming at V came to 5 bases and at J to 6 bases, leaving 12 bases not matched to a gene. Germline CDR1 is SGHTA and CDR2 is FQGNSA. CDR3 length: 16 amino acids. CDR3 nucleotides: TGTGCCAGCAGCCCCTACCGGACAGGGGGCTATCTCGAGCAGTACTTC. It yields the protein CASSPYRTGGYLEQYF.

This chain uses TRBV27 with TRBJ2-1; 10 bases line up with TRBD2. The CDR3 length is 14 residues. Germline V lookup: CDR1 MNHEY, CDR2 SMNVEV (reference sequence). The ends lost 6 bases at V and 10 bases at J; junction bases unmatched: 9. CDR3 loop: CASRSSGGTYEQFF. The CDR3 DNA follows: TGTGCCAGCAGAAGTAGCGGGGGGACCTACGAGCAGTTCTTC.

This clonotype was recorded many times. The genes are TRBV28 and TRBJ2-1; D may be TRBD1 or TRBD2 (5 bases each). CDR1 MDHEN and CDR2 SYDVKM come from the germline V gene. V lost 2 bases and J 8 bases, leaving 16 bases between the germline ends. CDR3 length equals 15 residues. As DNA, the CDR3 is TGTGCCAGCAGTTTAGGGGACGGAGAAGGCGATGAGCAGTTCTTC. This sequence encodes CASSLGDGEGDEQFF.

This chain uses TRBV20-1 with TRBJ1-5; possibly TRBD1 for D (5 bases). The CDR3 is 13 amino acids. Trimming took 3 bases from V and 6 from J, leaving 12 bases between them. Germline assignment: CDR1 DFQATT and CDR2 SNEGSKA (reference sequence). The CDR3 loop reads CSASNRDPQPQHF. For the CDR3, the DNA is TGCAGTGCTAGCAACCGGGACCCTCAGCCCCAGCATTTT.

This clonotype occurred many times. The J gene is TRBJ2-5, the V gene TRBV29-1, with D unclear. The CDR3 has 13 residues. The germline V gene encodes CDR1 SQVTM and CDR2 ANQGSEA. Trimming removed 5 bases from V and 1 base from J, with 11 bases in between. The chain's CDR3 is CSVRKDGQETQYF. CDR3 coding DNA: TGCAGCGTTCGAAAGGACGGCCAAGAGACCCAGTACTTC.

The rearrangement links TRBV20-1 to TRBJ2-5, with D uncertain. The J call may be in error: the DNA end matches TRBJ2-7 better. The CDR3 has 11 residues. The germline gives CDR1 DFQATT, CDR2 SNEGSKA (reference sequence). CDR3 nucleotides: TGCAGTGCTTCCCTAACCTACGAGCAGTACTTC. Translation: CSASLTYEQYF.

Ten or more counts support this clonotype. V and J are TRBV14 and TRBJ2-6; the D is unclear. The CDR3 is 16 residues long. CDR1 and CDR2 (germline): SGHDN, FVKESK. V lost 4 bases to trimming and J lost 2 bases, with 12 bases between them. The CDR3 here is CASSPFTVAGANVLTF. In DNA form, the CDR3 reads TGTGCCAGCAGCCCGTTCACGGTAGCTGGGGCCAACGTCCTGACTTTC.

In its sample, this clonotype was seen many times. CDR3 bases: TGTGCCAGCAGCCCTCTAGGACAGGGGATAAACGAGCAGTACTTC. This sequence encodes CASSPLGQGINEQYF. V usage is TRBV28 and J usage is TRBJ2-7; 9 bases are a match to TRBD1. The CDR3 has 15 residues. With V trimmed by 6 bases and J by 5 bases, 11 bases remained unmatched. Germline CDR1 and CDR2: MDHEN and SYDVKM.

The chain combines TRBV20-1 with TRBJ2-1; 8 bases fit TRBD1. In germline, CDR1 is DFQATT, CDR2 SNEGSKA (reference sequence). With 1 base clipped from V and 1 base from J, the junction kept 6 bases outside the gene matches. The CDR3 is made up of 16 amino acids. The chain's CDR3 is CSARALTGASYNEQFF. The CDR3 bases are TGCAGTGCTAGAGCTCTGACAGGGGCTTCCTACAATGAGCAGTTCTTC.

The J gene is TRBJ1-1, the V gene TRBV18; D is undetermined. The CDR3 length is 13 residues. CDR1 is KGHSH, CDR2 LQKENI, per germline. The V end lost 3 bases, the J end lost 3 bases, and 8 bases lay between the germline ends. The CDR3 DNA reads TGTGCCAGCTCACCCACGGAGTACACTGAAGCTTTCTTT. This encodes CASSPTEYTEAFF. Based on the CDR3 plus reference TRBV18 and TRBJ1-1, the full variable domain is NAGVMQNPRHLVRRRGQEARLRCSPMKGHSHVYWYRQLPEEGLKFMVYLQKENIIDESGMPKERFSAEFPKEGPSILRIQQVVRGDSAAYFCASSPTEYTEAFFGQGTRLTVV.

Ten or more counts support this clonotype. The rearrangement joins TRBV11-2 to TRBJ2-3; D ambiguous. V was cut by 1 base and J by 9 bases, with 5 bases left in between. The CDR3 consists of 11 residues. Germline V gene data show CDR1 as SGHAT and CDR2 as FQNNGV. The DNA for the CDR3 is TGTGCCAGCAGCTTAGTAGGAACGCAGTATTTT. Translating it yields CASSLVGTQYF.

The table lists this clonotype with a count of one. The chain recombines TRBV7-2 with TRBJ2-3; no clear D. Germline V gene sequence: CDR1 SGHTA, CDR2 FQGNSA. V lost 1 base and J lost 0, with 11 bases in between. The CDR3 length is 16 residues. The CDR3 loop reads CASSLVGDTSTDTQYF. The CDR3 coding sequence is TGTGCCAGCAGCTTAGTTGGAGATACTAGCACAGATACGCAGTATTTT. Looking up the rest from reference TRBV7-2 and TRBJ2-3 gives the full variable domain: GAGVSQSPSNKVTEKGKDVELRCDPISGHTALYWYRQSLGQGLEFLIYFQGNSAPDKSGLPSDRFSAERTGGSVSTLTIQRTQQEDSAVYLCASSLVGDTSTDTQYFGPGTRLTVL.

This sequence joins TRBV7-2 and TRBJ2-4; 8 positions agree with TRBD1. Germline CDR1 and CDR2: SGHTA and FQGNSA. The CDR3 is made up of 14 amino acids. V lost 3 bases to trimming and J lost 7 bases; unmatched junction nucleotides: 5. The CDR3 reads CASSLGTGGNIQYF. CDR3 bases: TGTGCCAGCAGCTTGGGGACAGGCGGGAACATTCAGTACTTC.

V gene TRBV5-1 combines with J gene TRBJ1-4; 10 positions match TRBD1. This CDR3 region has 16 residues. Looked up from germline, CDR1 is SGHRS and CDR2 is YFSETQ. After removal of 4 bases from V and 6 bases from J, the junction contained 9 bases not matched to a gene. CDR3 nucleotide sequence: TGCGCCAGCAGCCAATCCGTGGACAGGGGGGATGAAAAACTGTTTTTT. Translated, it gives CASSQSVDRGDEKLFF.

In this sample, this clonotype turned up many times. V usage is TRBV28 and J usage is TRBJ2-5; 11 nucleotides match TRBD1. Germline V gene data show CDR1 as MDHEN and CDR2 as SYDVKM. V gave up 8 bases and J gave up 2 bases; unmatched junction bases: 4. This CDR3 contains 14 residues. The CDR3 bases are TGTGCCAGCGGGACAGGGGGAGGGCAAGAGACCCAGTACTTC. Amino acids: CASGTGGGQETQYF.

This clonotype was seen only a few times. The chain carries TRBV20-1 and TRBJ1-4; 7 bases line up with TRBD1. CDR3 length: 13 amino acids. The V segment lost 5 bases and the J segment 8 bases; nucleotides outside the gene matches: 8. Germline CDR1 and CDR2: DFQATT and SNEGSKA (reference sequence). As DNA, the CDR3 is TGCAGTGCTGGGGGGACAGTTTTCGAAAAACTGTTTTTT. Translated, it gives CSAGGTVFEKLFF.

This clonotype has a count of ten or more. This could be a read error, since a much larger clone is one nucleotide away. V and J are TRBV20-1 and TRBJ1-6; 8 bases match TRBD1. The CDR3 extends over 15 amino acids. Germline CDR1 DFQATT, CDR2 SNEGSKA (reference sequence). Here the CDR3 DNA reads TGCAGTGCTCTGGGACAGGCCGCTCAGAATTCACCCCCCCACTTT. It yields the protein CSALGQAAQNSPPHF.

This clonotype was observed at least ten times. The rearrangement links TRBV25-1 to TRBJ1-2; D gene uncertain. Germline V gene lookup returns CDR1 MGHDK and CDR2 SYGVNS. The CDR3 totals 14 residues. V shed 6 bases and J shed 1 base, with 12 bases lying between them. CDR3 region: CASSSMTSNYGYTF. CDR3 bases: TGTGCCAGCAGCTCAATGACAAGTAACTATGGCTACACCTTC.

This clonotype was seen at least ten times. The chain recombines TRBV9 with TRBJ2-1; TRBD1 might be the D (6 bases). CDR1 SGDLS and CDR2 YYNGEE come from the germline V gene. V dropped 4 bases and J dropped 9 bases, with 17 bases sitting between them. There are 14 residues in the CDR3. The chain's CDR3 is CASSFGWEGGEQFF. CDR3 sequence (DNA): TGTGCCAGCAGCTTCGGGTGGGAAGGGGGTGAGCAGTTCTTC.

In this sample, this clonotype turned up many times. This chain uses TRBV20-1 with TRBJ2-7; 11 bases are shared with TRBD2. Losses at the gene ends were 5 bases for V and 0 bases for J; bases not matched to a gene: 3. Germline loops: CDR1 DFQATT, CDR2 SNEGSKA (reference sequence). The CDR3 covers 14 residues. The DNA of the CDR3 is TGCAGTGCTGGACTAGCGGGCGTCTCCTACGAGCAGTACTTC. The encoded protein is CSAGLAGVSYEQYF.

This clonotype was detected only a few times. V gene TRBV20-1 combines with J gene TRBJ2-1; 12 positions agree with TRBD2. Per the germline V gene, CDR1 is DFQATT and CDR2 is SNEGSKA (reference sequence). The CDR3 has 17 amino acids. The V and J ends lost 0 bases and 4 bases, in that order; junction bases with no gene match: 7. In nucleotides, the CDR3 is TGCAGTGCTAGAGAGTTTTTGACTAGCGGGAGTTACAATGAGCAGTTCTTC. Translation gives CSAREFLTSGSYNEQFF.

A remark on this clonotype: This could be a read error, since a much larger clone is one nucleotide away. The chain joins TRBV28 to TRBJ2-3; the D is unclear. The CDR3 has 15 residues. Trimming removed 2 bases from V and 0 bases from J, with 9 bases in between. CDR1 is MDHEN and CDR2 is SYDVKM in the germline V gene. Here the CDR3 reads CASSLVPRSTDTQYF. In nucleotides, the CDR3 is TGTGCCAGCAGTTTAGTGCCGCGGAGCACAGATACGCAGTATTTT.